This entry lists 18 T cell receptor beta chains sequenced from one sample in a study of regulatory T cells in long-lasting Graves disease. iRepertoire HTBI primers and Arm-PCR of CDR3 regions built TCR beta libraries. TCRdb itself ran the multiplex PCR reads through MiXCR, one entry per CDR3 protein. The table lists about 470,000 distinct CDR3 sequences, 20% to 25% of them singletons. Time point given: persistent/refractory GD, antithyroid drugs over 5 years with positive TRAb. The authors made the TCR library using RNA they extracted from PBMCs. Sequenced here: peripheral blood mononuclear cells (PBMCs), sampled when the disease was refractory, from a patient treated with antithyroid drugs. The receptor set was obtained from a female donor with Graves disease.

CDR3 coding DNA: TGCAGTGCTAGAAGGCAGACTAACACTGAAGCTTTCTTT. It yields the protein CSARRQTNTEAFF. The chain recombines TRBV20-1 with TRBJ1-1, with D uncertain. The CDR3 totals 13 residues. Germline values: CDR1 DFQATT, CDR2 SNEGSKA (reference sequence). V lost 2 bases to trimming and J lost 2 bases, with 9 bases between them.

This clonotype was seen many times. V and J are TRBV28 and TRBJ2-7; D is possibly TRBD1 (6 bases). V lost 6 bases and J lost 5, with 20 bases in between. CDR3 length: 15 residues. Germline CDR1 and CDR2: MDHEN and SYDVKM. The CDR3: CASSLTTNRANEQYF. For the CDR3, the DNA is TGTGCCAGCAGCCTAACCACTAACAGGGCTAACGAGCAGTACTTC.

The chain links TRBV28 to TRBJ2-7; the D call may be TRBD1 or TRBD2 (7 bases each). The CDR3 length is 14 residues. Germline lookup yields CDR1 MDHEN and CDR2 SYDVKM. V was pared by 10 bases and J by 0 bases, with 16 bases between. The CDR3 sequence: CATRGGERSYEQYF. The CDR3 coding sequence is TGTGCCACCAGGGGGGGGGAACGCTCCTACGAGCAGTACTTC.

This clonotype has ten or more counts. This CDR3 reads CASGRGLAVQETQYF. As DNA, the CDR3 is TGTGCCAGCGGCAGGGGACTAGCGGTTCAAGAGACCCAGTACTTC. V gene TRBV3-1 combines with J gene TRBJ2-5, with 11 bases aligning to TRBD2. This CDR3 has 15 residues. After removal of 8 bases from V and 2 bases from J, the junction contained 7 bases not matched to a gene. Per the germline V gene, CDR1 is LGHDT and CDR2 is YNNKEL (reference sequence).

In its sample, this clonotype was seen many times. The chain is built from TRBV29-1 and TRBJ1-1; D is unresolved. Between the trimmed V and J ends, which lost 2 bases and 3 bases, there was a span of 13 bases. The CDR3 runs to 14 residues. Germline CDR1 reads SQVTM; CDR2 reads ANQGSEA. For the CDR3, the DNA is TGCAGCGTTGAAACGGGAACGAAGGACACTGAAGCTTTCTTT. Translation gives CSVETGTKDTEAFF.

This clonotype was observed at least ten times. This chain connects TRBV3-1 to TRBJ1-6, with D maybe TRBD1 (6 bases). V was shortened by 5 bases and J by 7 bases, with 15 bases between the two germline ends. From germline, CDR1 is LGHDT and CDR2 YNNKEL (reference sequence). The CDR3 is 15 amino acids. The CDR3 region has the DNA TGTGCCAGCAGCTGGACCCAGGGGAGGAATTCACCCCTCCACTTT. It encodes CASSWTQGRNSPLHF.

In this sample, this clonotype turned up many times. A read error may explain this, as a much larger clone is one base away. The chain is built from TRBV12-3 or TRBV12-4 and TRBJ2-7; tentative D call: TRBD1 (6 bases). The CDR3 consists of 11 residues. Between the trimmed V and J ends, which lost 4 bases and 5 bases, there was a span of 6 bases. CDR3: CASSYRDEQYF. DNA for the CDR3: TGTGCCAGCAGTTACAGGGACGAGCAGTACTTC.

In this sample, this clonotype turned up many times. The chain employs TRBV28 and TRBJ1-1; 7 bases align to TRBD1. The CDR3 sequence is 14 residues long. CDR1 is MDHEN, CDR2 SYDVKM, per germline. The trim removed 5 bases at V and 0 bases at J, leaving 3 bases unmatched. The CDR3 DNA is TGTGCCAGCAGTGAAGGGACAGTGAACACTGAAGCTTTCTTT. Its protein is CASSEGTVNTEAFF.

This clonotype was seen repeatedly, ten times or more. The chain recombines TRBV12-3 or TRBV12-4 with TRBJ1-5, with D perhaps matching TRBD1 (5 bases). The CDR3 consists of 14 residues. V gave up 0 bases and J gave up 5 bases, with 8 bases separating them. This CDR3 reads CASSLAGVDQPQHF. The CDR3 DNA is TGTGCCAGCAGTTTAGCAGGGGTCGATCAGCCCCAGCATTTT.

CDR3 sequence reads: CSVGRNSYEQYF. CDR3 coding DNA: TGCAGCGTTGGTCGTAACTCCTACGAGCAGTACTTC. The gene calls are TRBV29-1 and TRBJ2-7; no definite D call. From germline, CDR1 is SQVTM and CDR2 ANQGSEA. Trimming shortened V by 4 bases and J by 0 bases, and 7 bases separated the two germline ends. The CDR3 consists of 12 residues.

Points on this clonotype: A much larger clone lies a single base off, so this may be a read error. The chain has TRBV3-1 and TRBJ1-2; possible D gene TRBD1, 5 bases. The length of the CDR3 is 12 residues. Per germline, CDR1 LGHDT and CDR2 YNNKEL (reference sequence). CDR3 nucleotides: TGTGCCAGCAGCCAAGGGGCGTGGGGCTGCACCTTC. Amino acid sequence: CASSQGAWGCTF.

This clonotype was detected only a few times. The chain joins TRBV12-3 or TRBV12-4 to TRBJ1-1; 7 positions match TRBD1. CDR3 length: 16 amino acids. V gave up 6 bases and J gave up 2 bases; unmatched junction bases: 12. The chain's CDR3 is CASSVDRLVRNTEAFF. CDR3 DNA: TGTGCCAGCAGCGTGGACAGGTTGGTCCGTAACACTGAAGCTTTCTTT.

Details on this clonotype: One end of the junction does not line up with germline, which may come from a read error. The chain joins TRBV6-9 to TRBJ2-5; D is possibly TRBD1 (5 bases). Per germline, CDR1 MNHGY and CDR2 SVAAGI. CDR3 length equals 15 residues. CDR3: CASSESFRGEKTQYF. For the CDR3, the DNA is TGCGCCAGCAGTGAGTCATTTAGGGGTGAAAAGACCCAGTACTTC.

The table lists this clonotype with a few counts. In nucleotides, the CDR3 is TGCAGTGCACTTACTAGCGGGAGGGCCGAAGAGCAGTACTTC. Its translation is CSALTSGRAEEQYF. The chain combines TRBV20-1 with TRBJ2-7; 13 bases align to TRBD2. Unmatched junction bases numbered 9, after V lost 6 bases and J lost 7 bases. CDR1 DFQATT and CDR2 SNEGSKA come from the germline V gene (reference sequence). This CDR3 has 14 amino acids.

This chain uses TRBV28 with TRBJ2-7, with D perhaps matching TRBD1 or TRBD2 (6 bases each). The CDR3 length is 16 residues. The germline CDR1 and CDR2 sequences are MDHEN and SYDVKM. V gave up 5 bases and J gave up 0 bases, with 17 bases separating them. Here the CDR3 reads CASSTSGAGSSYEQYF. DNA for the CDR3: TGTGCCAGCAGTACCTCAGGGGCGGGGAGCTCCTACGAGCAGTACTTC.

J is TRBJ1-4 and V is TRBV18, with 9 nucleotides matching TRBD1. The germline CDR1 and CDR2 sequences are KGHSH and LQKENI. V shed 4 bases and J 7 bases; nucleotides not matched to a gene: 4. The CDR3 has 14 residues. The DNA of the CDR3 is TGTGCCAGCTCACAGTCGGACAGGGGTGAAAAACTGTTTTTT. Encoded protein: CASSQSDRGEKLFF.

This clonotype was recorded many times. The J gene is TRBJ2-3, the V gene TRBV28; TRBD1 aligns across 7 bases. This CDR3 has 14 amino acids. Germline-derived CDR1 and CDR2 are MDHEN and SYDVKM. The junction had 3 bases not matched to a gene; V was cut back by 4 bases and J by 2 bases. In DNA, the CDR3 is TGTGCCAGCAGTTCGGACAGGTTCACAGATACGCAGTATTTT. It specifies CASSSDRFTDTQYF.

This clonotype was observed many times. The V call is TRBV28, the J call TRBJ1-6; tentative D call: TRBD1 (5 bases). The length of the CDR3 is 14 residues. Trimming removed 5 bases from V and 4 bases from J, with 9 bases in between. CDR1 is MDHEN, CDR2 SYDVKM, per germline. The CDR3 here is CASSTGDYNSPLHF. Here the CDR3 DNA reads TGTGCCAGCAGTACAGGTGATTATAATTCACCCCTCCACTTT. Full variable domain (missing parts from reference TRBV28 and TRBJ1-6): DVKVTQSSRYLVKRTGEKVFLECVQDMDHENMFWYRQDPGLGLRLIYFSYDVKMKEKGDIPEGYSVSREKKERFSLILESASTNQTSMYLCASSTGDYNSPLHFGNGTRLTVT.